The 25 T cell receptor beta chains listed next were all sequenced from one sample in a study of glioma-infiltrating T cells after dendritic cell vaccination. Clones were sequenced by immunoSEQ multiplex PCR, and TCRdb holds only the in-frame ones, with some missing. In the table there are some 73,000 clones, almost 85% of which are singletons. The specimen comprised blood, sampled before dendritic cell vaccination. The receptors originated from a human donor with glioblastoma.

The chain employs TRBV7-3 and TRBJ2-5, with D tentatively TRBD1 (5 bases). Between the trimmed V and J ends, which lost 5 bases and 5 bases, there was a span of 18 bases. The CDR3 covers 15 residues. CDR1 and CDR2 (germline): SGHTA, FQGTGA. The CDR3 protein is CASSQQPGRGETQYF. CDR3 in DNA: TGTGCCAGCAGCCAACAGCCTGGTAGGGGTGAGACCCAGTACTTC.

In its sample, this clone was seen once. J is TRBJ1-2 and V is TRBV5-1; TRBD1 is a possible D gene (5 bases). CDR1 and CDR2 from the germline V gene are SGHRS and YFSETQ. CDR3 length: 15 amino acids. V lost 0 bases and J 1 base, leaving 10 bases between the germline ends. DNA of the CDR3: TGCGCCAGCAGCTTGGGAGCAGGGAATAACTATGGCTACACCTTC. As protein: CASSLGAGNNYGYTF.

The chain employs TRBV6-6 and TRBJ1-1; no clear D gene. The CDR3 loop spans 14 amino acids. Germline V lookup: CDR1 MNHNY, CDR2 SVGAGI (reference sequence). V lost 2 bases to trimming and J lost 6 bases, with 13 bases between them. The CDR3 is CASSYLGPTSEAFF. The CDR3 DNA is TGTGCCAGCAGTTACCTCGGTCCCACGTCTGAAGCTTTCTTT.

The CDR3 loop is CASSPGQGLDEQYV. In DNA form, the CDR3 reads TGTGCCAGCTCACCAGGACAGGGGCTAGACGAGCAGTACGTC. This sequence joins TRBV18 and TRBJ2-7, with 9 positions matching TRBD1. Germline-derived CDR1 and CDR2 are KGHSH and LQKENI. The trim removed 2 bases at V and 5 bases at J, leaving 4 bases unmatched. The CDR3 is made up of 14 amino acids.

The chain couples TRBV2 to TRBJ1-1; TRBD1 might be the D (5 bases). V was clipped by 6 bases and J by 9 bases, with 11 bases between them. The CDR3 consists of 11 residues. In germline, CDR1 is SNHLY, CDR2 FYNNEI. CDR3 residues: CASRIQEKAFF. CDR3 DNA sequence: TGTGCCAGCAGAATACAGGAAAAAGCTTTCTTT.

The V and J genes are TRBV6-5 and TRBJ2-3, with a possible D match to TRBD1 (6 bases). In germline, CDR1 is MNHEY, CDR2 SVGAGI. V lost 3 bases and J lost 2, with 12 bases in between. This CDR3 is 15 amino acids long. The CDR3 loop is CASSYQGYFTDTQYF. The CDR3 DNA reads TGTGCCAGCAGTTATCAGGGGTACTTCACAGATACGCAGTATTTT.

This chain joins TRBV9 and TRBJ1-1; D might be TRBD1 (5 bases). The V end was cut by 4 bases, the J end by 8 bases, with 18 bases between. The CDR3 covers 14 residues. The germline gives CDR1 SGDLS, CDR2 YYNGEE. CDR3 DNA: TGTGCCAGCAGCCGGGTCGGGAGGGGTAAGGAAGCTTTCTTT. Its translation is CASSRVGRGKEAFF.

This sequence joins TRBV27 and TRBJ2-2, with 9 bases that match TRBD1. Trimming at V came to 5 bases and at J to 4 bases, leaving 5 bases not matched to a gene. Germline assignment: CDR1 MNHEY and CDR2 SMNVEV (reference sequence). This CDR3 is built from 15 residues. The CDR3 coding sequence is TGTGCCAGCAGTCGAAGGACAGGGGCCACCGGGGAGCTGTTTTTT. Translation: CASSRRTGATGELFF.

The CDR3 DNA is TGTGCCAGCAGCGTTACGGACTTTCTTGGGAACACCATATATTTT. The encoded protein is CASSVTDFLGNTIYF. The V and J genes are TRBV9 and TRBJ1-3; D call uncertain. V lost 2 bases to trimming and J lost 7 bases, with 16 bases between them. Germline loops: CDR1 SGDLS, CDR2 YYNGEE. This CDR3 contains 15 residues.

V and J are TRBV18 and TRBJ1-2; TRBD1 matches 9 bases. The CDR3 contains 14 residues. Germline V gene sequence: CDR1 KGHSH, CDR2 LQKENI. V shed 4 bases and J 2 bases; nucleotides not matched to a gene: 2. Here the CDR3 DNA reads TGTGCCAGCTCACTAGGGACAGGGAACTATGGCTACACCTTC. Its translation is CASSLGTGNYGYTF. The whole variable domain, remainder taken from reference TRBV18 and TRBJ1-2, is NAGVMQNPRHLVRRRGQEARLRCSPMKGHSHVYWYRQLPEEGLKFMVYLQKENIIDESGMPKERFSAEFPKEGPSILRIQQVVRGDSAAYFCASSLGTGNYGYTFGSGTRLTVV.

The J gene is TRBJ2-1, the V gene TRBV5-6, with TRBD2 matching over 8 bases. Germline loops: CDR1 SGHDT, CDR2 YYEEEE. This CDR3 contains 15 residues. Trimming at V came to 0 bases and at J to 5 bases, leaving 4 bases not matched to a gene. CDR3 in DNA: TGTGCCAGCAGCTTGGTCGGGGGGGGGAACAATGAGCAGTTCTTC. Protein: CASSLVGGGNNEQFF.

This sequence joins TRBV10-1 and TRBJ2-3; D may be TRBD2 (5 bases). Between the trimmed V and J ends, which lost 6 bases and 2 bases, there was a span of 9 bases. Germline values: CDR1 WNHNN, CDR2 SYGVQD (reference sequence). The CDR3 covers 13 residues. The CDR3 protein is CASSRGHTDTQYF. The CDR3 coding sequence is TGCGCCAGCAGCCGAGGGCACACAGATACGCAGTATTTT.

In this sample, this clone turned up a few times. V gene TRBV27 combines with J gene TRBJ2-1; possible D gene TRBD2, 6 bases. CDR1 and CDR2 from the germline V gene are MNHEY and SMNVEV (reference sequence). The CDR3 runs to 11 residues. The germline V and J ends were trimmed by 11 bases and 6 bases, with 11 bases remaining between them. CDR3 sequence: CAAGQSNEQFF. The CDR3 bases are TGTGCCGCGGGGCAGAGCAATGAGCAGTTCTTC.

Notes on this clone: This specimen includes other DNA sequences encoding the same CDR3. The chain employs TRBV10-3 and TRBJ1-5; D gene ambiguous. Germline V CDR1 and CDR2: ENHRY, SYGVKD. This CDR3 has 13 amino acids. In nucleotides, the CDR3 is TGTGCTACCCCGAGGAGGGACAATCAGCCCCAGCATTTT. Translating gives CATPRRDNQPQHF.

The chain links TRBV6-5 to TRBJ2-7; the match to TRBD1 covers 8 bases. This CDR3 spans 15 amino acids. J was trimmed by 4 bases and V by 6 bases; bases with no gene match: 11. Germline V lookup: CDR1 MNHEY, CDR2 SVGAGI. CDR3 in amino acids: CASSPGSQGAYEQYV. Written as DNA, the CDR3 is TGTGCCAGCAGCCCCGGGTCGCAGGGGGCATACGAGCAGTACGTC.

This clone showed up just a few times. The J gene is TRBJ2-7, the V gene TRBV7-8; the match to TRBD2 covers 11 bases. CDR3 length equals 18 residues. Germline V gives CDR1 SGHVS, CDR2 FQNEAQ. V trimming: 0 bases; J trimming: 0 bases; junction bases outside the gene matches: 7. CDR3 sequence: CASSLAYLAGGRSYEQYF. The DNA of the CDR3 is TGTGCCAGCAGCTTAGCGTACCTAGCGGGGGGCCGCTCCTACGAGCAGTACTTC.

The rearrangement uses TRBV21-1 and TRBJ1-2. TRBV21-1 is listed as a pseudogene. The CDR3 covers 15 residues. CDR3 in amino acids: CASSKARGKRGGYTF. Here the CDR3 DNA reads TGTGCCAGCAGCAAAGCGCGAGGGAAGCGGGGTGGCTACACCTTC.

V is TRBV5-6 and J is TRBJ1-5; tentatively, D is TRBD1 (6 bases). The CDR3 extends over 15 amino acids. V was shortened by 2 bases and J by 0 bases, with 9 bases between the two germline ends. Germline V gives CDR1 SGHDT, CDR2 YYEEEE. This CDR3 is CASSFRGYSNQPQHF. For the CDR3, the DNA is TGTGCCAGCAGCTTCAGGGGTTATAGCAATCAGCCCCAGCATTTT.

The chain couples TRBV2 to TRBJ2-2, with D hard to call. Germline V gives CDR1 SNHLY, CDR2 FYNNEI. This CDR3 is 11 amino acids long. Trimming shortened V by 7 bases and J by 4 bases, and 4 bases separated the two germline ends. In DNA, the CDR3 is TGTGCCAGCACAGGCACCGGGGAGCTGTTTTTT. The encoded protein is CASTGTGELFF.

The V and J genes are TRBV6-1 and TRBJ1-1, with D perhaps matching TRBD1 (5 bases). CDR3 size: 13 residues. Germline lookup yields CDR1 MNHNS and CDR2 SASEGT. The V and J ends lost 10 bases and 2 bases respectively, with 14 bases between them. The CDR3 loop is CAIRGGENTEAFF. CDR3 nucleotide sequence: TGTGCCATACGGGGGGGGGAAAACACTGAAGCTTTCTTT.

The V call is TRBV5-4, the J call TRBJ2-7; TRBD2 matches 8 bases. In germline, CDR1 is SGHNT, CDR2 YYREEE (reference sequence). The J segment lost 4 bases and the V segment lost 2 bases, leaving 5 bases of the junction unmatched. CDR3 size: 14 residues. CDR3 protein: CASSLGSSGYEQYV. The CDR3 region has the DNA TGTGCCAGCAGCTTAGGCTCTAGCGGGTACGAGCAGTACGTC.

The chain uses TRBV7-9 and TRBJ1-3; D gene ambiguous. The CDR3 is 16 residues long. Trimming stripped 5 bases from V and 0 bases from J, with 14 bases between. Germline CDR1 is SEHNR and CDR2 is FQNEAQ (reference sequence). The CDR3 here is CASSQRLESSGNTIYF. DNA of the CDR3: TGTGCCAGCAGCCAACGATTAGAGAGCTCTGGAAACACCATATATTTT.

On this clone: This CDR3 is also generated by other DNA sequences in the sample. The rearrangement uses TRBV9 and TRBJ2-5, with TRBD2 matching over 8 bases. The CDR3 is made up of 15 amino acids. Germline CDR1 and CDR2: SGDLS and YYNGEE. Trimming took 2 bases from V and 4 from J; bases not matched to a gene: 7. As DNA, the CDR3 is TGTGCCAGCAGCGTTGGGCTAGCGGGCGGAGAGACCCAGTACTTC. This sequence encodes CASSVGLAGGETQYF.

The chain links TRBV14 to TRBJ1-5, with 10 nucleotides matching TRBD1. Per the germline V gene, CDR1 is SGHDN and CDR2 is FVKESK. This CDR3 has 14 residues. Trimming at V came to 4 bases and at J to 4 bases, leaving 1 base not matched to a gene. CDR3 in DNA: TGTGCCAGCAGCCCGGGACAGGGGAATCAGCCCCAGCATTTT. It translates to CASSPGQGNQPQHF.

The chain has TRBV12-5 and TRBJ2-3, with D tentatively TRBD1 (6 bases). The CDR3 extends over 13 amino acids. V dropped 6 bases and J dropped 4 bases, with 11 bases sitting between them. From germline, CDR1 is LGHNT and CDR2 FRNRAP. Here the CDR3 DNA reads TGTGCTAGTGGGCTAGGGGGTGCAGATACGCAGTATTTT. Translating it yields CASGLGGADTQYF.